The subject of this entry is one TCR beta chain. This sample stems from a study of shared clonotypes between healthy human individuals. Generated by immunoSEQ multiplex PCR, the TCRdb table keeps only in-frame clones and is missing some. The table has about 100,000 clones, about 67% seen once. The germline V gene has CDR1 MGHDK and CDR2 SYGVNS. V lost 4 bases to trimming and J lost 4 bases; unmatched junction nucleotides: 2. The CDR3 runs to 16 residues. The sequencing input was memory CD8+ T cells sorted from blood. This sample's subset: CD45RO+ cells pooled with CCR7-negative TemRA cells. The clonotype originates from a woman aged 25 to 39 in good health. The V call is TRBV25-1, the J call TRBJ2-3, with 16 bases matching TRBD2. CDR3 residues: CASSGGLAGGPDTQYF. The CDR3 DNA follows: TGTGCCAGCAGTGGGGGACTAGCGGGAGGGCCAGATACGCAGTATTTT.